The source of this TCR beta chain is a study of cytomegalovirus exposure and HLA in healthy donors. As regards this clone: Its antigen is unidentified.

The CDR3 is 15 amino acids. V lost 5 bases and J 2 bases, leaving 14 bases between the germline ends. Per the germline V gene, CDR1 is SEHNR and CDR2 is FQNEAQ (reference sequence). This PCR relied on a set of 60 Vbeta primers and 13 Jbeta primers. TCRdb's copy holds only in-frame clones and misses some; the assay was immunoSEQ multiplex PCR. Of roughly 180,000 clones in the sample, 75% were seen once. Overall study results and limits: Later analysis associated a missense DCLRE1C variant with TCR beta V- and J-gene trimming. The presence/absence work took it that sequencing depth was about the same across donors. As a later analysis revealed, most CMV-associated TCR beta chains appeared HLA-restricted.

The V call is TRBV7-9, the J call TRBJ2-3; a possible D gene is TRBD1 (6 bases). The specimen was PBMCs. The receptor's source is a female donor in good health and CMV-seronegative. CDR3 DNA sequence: TGTGCCAGCAGCCACAGGGCGGCCCCCACAGATACGCAGTATTTT. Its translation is CASSHRAAPTDTQYF.